Listed below are T cell receptor beta chains from one sample, sequenced in a study of cytomegalovirus exposure and HLA in healthy donors. Libraries were prepared by immunoSEQ multiplex PCR; TCRdb keeps only in-frame clonotypes and omits some of them. The table records 95,000 to 100,000 clones, about three quarters of them present only once. The sample comprised PBMCs. The origin of the receptors is a human donor in good health. The CDR3 runs from the conserved cysteine through the conserved F or W. A D gene is named only where the DNA matches it firmly. Clone sizes are given selectively: once, few, many, or a class where the clone is expanded.

v_gene	j_gene	d_gene	abundance	CDR3aa	CDR3nt
TRBV6-6	TRBJ2-1	.	.	CASSYKQGGWNEQFF	TGTGCCAGCAGTTATAAACAGGGTGGGTGGAATGAGCAGTTCTTC
TRBV2	TRBJ1-1	TRBD1	few	CASSDRTGNTEAFF	TGTGCCAGCAGTGACCGGACAGGGAACACTGAAGCTTTCTTT
TRBV6-5	TRBJ1-2	TRBD1	.	CASSYGDRGGGYTF	TGTGCCAGCAGTTACGGGGACAGGGGAGGTGGCTACACCTTC
TRBV5-1	TRBJ2-7	.	.	CASSLDSGTYEQYF	TGCGCCAGCAGCTTGGATAGCGGAACCTACGAGCAGTACTTC
TRBV11-2	TRBJ2-7	.	few	CASSLGHIPYEQYF	TGTGCCAGCAGCTTAGGACACATCCCCTACGAGCAGTACTTC
TRBV7-6	TRBJ1-3	.	.	CASSLDPGTGNTIYF	TGTGCCAGCAGCTTAGACCCGGGTACGGGAAACACCATATATTTT
TRBV2	TRBJ2-1	.	.	CASRPEYNEQFF	TGTGCCAGCAGACCGGAGTACAATGAGCAGTTCTTC
TRBV27	TRBJ1-2	TRBD1	.	CASRVTGGSGYTF	TGTGCCAGCAGGGTAACAGGGGGTAGTGGCTACACCTTC
TRBV5-4	TRBJ2-5	TRBD1	.	CASRNPGQGAGETQYF	TGTGCCAGCAGAAACCCGGGACAGGGGGCGGGGGAGACCCAGTACTTC
TRBV7-9	TRBJ2-3	TRBD1	.	CASSRYLGQGSQYF	TGTGCCAGCAGTCGCTACCTGGGACAGGGATCGCAGTATTTT